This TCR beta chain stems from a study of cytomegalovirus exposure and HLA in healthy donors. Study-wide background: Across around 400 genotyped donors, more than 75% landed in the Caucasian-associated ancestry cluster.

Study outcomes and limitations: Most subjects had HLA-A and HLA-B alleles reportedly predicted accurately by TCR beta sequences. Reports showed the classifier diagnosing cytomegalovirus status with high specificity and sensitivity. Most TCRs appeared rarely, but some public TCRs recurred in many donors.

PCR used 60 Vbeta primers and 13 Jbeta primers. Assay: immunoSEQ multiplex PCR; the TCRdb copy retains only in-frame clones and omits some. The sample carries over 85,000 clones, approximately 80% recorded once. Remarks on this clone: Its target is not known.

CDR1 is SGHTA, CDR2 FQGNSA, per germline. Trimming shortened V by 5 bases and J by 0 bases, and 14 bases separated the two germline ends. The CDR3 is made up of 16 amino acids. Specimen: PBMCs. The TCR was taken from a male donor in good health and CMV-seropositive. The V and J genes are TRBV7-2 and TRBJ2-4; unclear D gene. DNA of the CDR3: TGTGCCAGCAGCCCAACACGTAGCCTAGCCAAAAACATTCAGTACTTC. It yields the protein CASSPTRSLAKNIQYF.